This TCR beta chain appears in the sequencing data of a study of beta chain features in type 1 diabetes. The whole isolated RNA underwent reverse transcription, so sequencing captured expressed TCRB transcripts. The data were produced by immunoSEQ multiplex PCR, yet TCRdb's version contains in-frame clones alone and is incomplete. Here the sample spans 250,000 to 350,000 clones, 11% being singletons. Germline V gene lookup returns CDR1 GTSNPN and CDR2 SVGIG (reference sequence). This CDR3 region has 19 residues. V shed 0 bases, J shed 0 bases, and the junction held 8 bases outside the gene matches. The sequence was obtained from a woman in her thirties in good health. This chain joins TRBV30 and TRBJ2-1, with 13 bases lining up with TRBD2. The material sequenced was naive CD4+ T cells from blood. CDR3 coding DNA: TGTGCCTGGAGTGTACCGGTGGGACTAGCGGGGAGCTCCTACAATGAGCAGTTCTTC. Amino acid sequence: CAWSVPVGLAGSSYNEQFF.